Reported below is one TCR beta chain. Its antigen is undetermined. The CDR3 spans 13 residues. The ends were cut back, 1 base at V and 3 bases at J, with 7 bases in the middle. Germline V gene lookup returns CDR1 SGHTA and CDR2 FQGTGA. The data originate from a study of cytomegalovirus exposure and HLA in healthy donors. Overall study results and limits: It was only CMV serostatus that was available as immune exposure information.

The PCR employed 60 Vbeta primers together with 13 Jbeta primers. This table comes from immunoSEQ multiplex PCR, and its TCRdb copy is limited to in-frame clones, with some not included. The table records approximately 190,000 clones, about nine tenths of them present only once. The chain employs TRBV7-3 and TRBJ2-7; D gene uncertain. The origin of this receptor is a boy under 10 years old in good health and CMV-seronegative. The sample consisted of PBMCs. CDR3 DNA sequence: TGTGCCAGCAGCTTAAGGGCCAACTACGAGCAGTACTTC. It encodes CASSLRANYEQYF.